These 27 T cell receptor beta chains originate from one sample sequenced in a study of T cell repertoires in ileal Crohn's disease. This table comes from immunoSEQ multiplex PCR, and its TCRdb copy is limited to in-frame clones, with some not included. Counted here are under 12,000 clones, less than 85% occurring once; the ten biggest clones make up more than 5.5%. The sample's time point: neoterminal ileum biopsy at postoperative endoscopy, about 6 months after surgery. Sequences were obtained from ileal tissue. The receptors derive from an adult with Crohn's disease.

V gene TRBV18 combines with J gene TRBJ1-2; the D is unclear. CDR1 KGHSH and CDR2 LQKENI come from the germline V gene. The CDR3 runs 13 residues. Trimming removed 4 bases from V and 3 bases from J, with 9 bases in between. The CDR3 sequence: CASSQEAYYGYTF. As DNA, the CDR3 is TGTGCCAGCTCACAGGAGGCGTACTATGGCTACACCTTC.

This chain uses TRBV19 with TRBJ1-2, with 8 positions matching TRBD1. The CDR3 extends over 15 amino acids. CDR1 and CDR2 (germline): LNHDA, SQIVND (reference sequence). V lost 7 bases to trimming and J lost 8 bases; unmatched junction nucleotides: 15. The CDR3 region has the DNA TGTGCCAGTAAGGCCCTACTGCGGGACAGGCACGGCTACACCTTC. Its protein product is CASKALLRDRHGYTF.

The chain combines TRBV6-1 with TRBJ2-2; 7 positions match TRBD1. The germline CDR1 and CDR2 sequences are MNHNS and SASEGT. The CDR3 length is 13 residues. The V and J ends lost 6 bases and 6 bases, in that order; junction bases with no gene match: 4. In DNA form, the CDR3 reads TGTGCCAGCAGCCTCCAGGGGGCCGGGGAGCTGTTTTTT. It is translated as CASSLQGAGELFF.

This rearrangement joins TRBV14 to TRBJ1-6; 12 positions match TRBD1. J was trimmed by 3 bases and V by 4 bases; bases with no gene match: 13. The CDR3 runs to 20 residues. Looked up from germline, CDR1 is SGHDN and CDR2 is FVKESK. DNA of the CDR3: TGTGCCAGCAGCCTCCTTCCCCGGGACAGGGGGCGTATCTATAATTCACCCCTCCACTTT. This codes for CASSLLPRDRGRIYNSPLHF.

The chain's CDR3 is CASSPNQGQGSYGYTF. The CDR3 DNA follows: TGTGCCAGCAGTCCCAACCAAGGACAGGGGAGCTATGGCTACACCTTC. The rearrangement links TRBV27 to TRBJ1-2, with TRBD1 matching over 9 bases. Germline CDR1 MNHEY, CDR2 SMNVEV (reference sequence). Losses at the gene ends were 5 bases for V and 4 bases for J; bases not matched to a gene: 11. The CDR3 runs to 16 residues.

The gene calls are TRBV19 and TRBJ1-1, with TRBD1 matching over 9 bases. There are 14 residues in the CDR3. The V gene end was trimmed by 6 bases and the J gene end by 4 bases; junction bases not matched to a gene: 6. From germline, CDR1 is LNHDA and CDR2 SQIVND (reference sequence). The CDR3 bases are TGTGCCAGTAGACCACAGGGGGCCGGCACTGAAGCTTTCTTT. This sequence encodes CASRPQGAGTEAFF.

By frequency in the sample, this clone is large (0.1 to 1%). This chain connects TRBV6-4 to TRBJ2-3; 11 bases match TRBD2. The J segment lost 2 bases and the V segment lost 5 bases, leaving 6 bases of the junction unmatched. This CDR3 is 16 amino acids long. CDR1 and CDR2 from the germline V gene are MRHNA and SNTAGT. The CDR3 loop is CASSPLAGGHTDTQYF. CDR3 nucleotide sequence: TGTGCCAGCAGTCCCCTAGCGGGGGGACACACAGATACGCAGTATTTT.

The chain is built from TRBV4-2 and TRBJ1-1, with D unclear. CDR1 and CDR2 from the germline V gene are LGHNA and YNFKEQ. The length of the CDR3 is 13 residues. V lost 0 bases and J 7 bases, leaving 9 bases between the germline ends. The CDR3 sequence is CASSQERRIEAFF. The CDR3 DNA reads TGTGCCAGCAGCCAAGAGCGGAGGATTGAAGCTTTCTTT.

This sequence joins TRBV19 and TRBJ1-2; 8 positions match TRBD1. CDR3 size: 14 residues. V lost 5 bases to trimming and J lost 4 bases; unmatched junction nucleotides: 6. The germline gives CDR1 LNHDA, CDR2 SQIVND (reference sequence). This chain's CDR3 is CASSPGQASYGYTF. The CDR3 DNA sequence: TGTGCCAGTAGTCCGGGACAGGCCTCCTATGGCTACACCTTC. The full variable domain, rest sourced from reference TRBV19 and TRBJ1-2, is DGGITQSPKYLFRKEGQNVTLSCEQNLNHDAMYWYRQDPGQGLRLIYYSQIVNDFQKGDIAEGYSVSREKKESFPLTVTSAQKNPTAFYLCASSPGQASYGYTFGSGTRLTVV.

This clone has a handful of counts. The chain has TRBV5-1 and TRBJ2-7, with D possibly TRBD1 on 6 matching bases. V was pared by 0 bases and J by 4 bases, with 11 bases between. CDR3 length: 14 amino acids. The germline CDR1 and CDR2 sequences are SGHRS and YFSETQ. CDR3 region: CASSLAQGRYEQYF. CDR3 coding DNA: TGCGCCAGCAGCTTGGCACAGGGCAGATACGAGCAGTACTTC.

This clone was detected a few times. The chain carries TRBV28 and TRBJ1-2; D unresolved. Germline CDR1 is MDHEN and CDR2 is SYDVKM. The CDR3 spans 14 residues. V lost 2 bases and J lost 4, with 11 bases in between. CDR3 residues: CASSLPGLSYGYTF. CDR3 nucleotide sequence: TGTGCCAGCAGTTTACCGGGATTGAGCTATGGCTACACCTTC.

The V and J genes are TRBV27 and TRBJ2-3; D gene uncertain. The CDR3 spans 13 residues. Germline lookup yields CDR1 MNHEY and CDR2 SMNVEV (reference sequence). The V gene lost 2 bases and the J gene lost 4 bases, with 7 bases spanning the gap. The CDR3 protein is CASSLPGSDTQYF. The CDR3, as DNA: TGTGCCAGCAGTTTACCGGGTTCAGATACGCAGTATTTT.

On this clone: Other DNA sequences of this sample code for an identical CDR3. The chain links TRBV18 to TRBJ1-6; D gene unclear. V was trimmed by 2 bases and J by 6 bases, leaving 8 bases between them. Germline loops: CDR1 KGHSH, CDR2 LQKENI. CDR3 size: 14 residues. CDR3 protein: CASSPKQSNSPLHF. The DNA of the CDR3 is TGTGCCAGCTCACCAAAACAGTCTAATTCACCCCTCCACTTT.

The V call is TRBV4-2, the J call TRBJ2-1; 8 bases agree with TRBD2. The CDR3 runs 18 residues. V was pared by 4 bases and J by 4 bases, with 15 bases of the junction left unmatched. Germline V gene lookup returns CDR1 LGHNA and CDR2 YNFKEQ. The CDR3 loop is CASSPAPGSAGGYNEQFF. The CDR3 DNA sequence: TGTGCCAGCAGCCCAGCCCCCGGTTCTGCGGGGGGTTACAATGAGCAGTTCTTC.

The chain combines TRBV4-1 with TRBJ2-3, with 8 bases that match TRBD2. Germline V gene lookup returns CDR1 MGHRA and CDR2 YSYEKL. This CDR3 contains 15 residues. With 5 bases clipped from V and 0 bases from J, the junction kept 4 bases outside the gene matches. This chain's CDR3 is CASSDSGASTDTQYF. CDR3 DNA sequence: TGCGCCAGCAGCGATAGCGGGGCTAGCACAGATACGCAGTATTTT.

The chain combines TRBV5-1 with TRBJ1-1; 8 bases align to TRBD1. Germline V gene sequence: CDR1 SGHRS, CDR2 YFSETQ. The ends lost 5 bases at V and 3 bases at J; junction bases unmatched: 3. The CDR3 is made up of 13 amino acids. CDR3 bases: TGCGCCAGCAGTCCGGGACAGGACACTGAAGCTTTCTTT. This gives the protein CASSPGQDTEAFF.

This clone was seen a few times. The rearrangement uses TRBV27 and TRBJ1-1, with 7 nucleotides matching TRBD1. V was clipped by 3 bases and J by 5 bases; unmatched bases: 3. CDR1 MNHEY and CDR2 SMNVEV come from the germline V gene (reference sequence). There are 13 residues in the CDR3. The CDR3 sequence is CASSFTGETEAFF. The CDR3 bases are TGTGCCAGCAGTTTCACAGGGGAGACTGAAGCTTTCTTT.

The chain uses TRBV7-9 and TRBJ2-3; 9 bases fit TRBD2. The CDR3 totals 13 residues. CDR1 and CDR2 (germline): SEHNR, FQNEAQ (reference sequence). V dropped 5 bases and J dropped 10; count of bases not matched to a gene: 7. CDR3 region: CASSPGRGGAQYF. The DNA for the CDR3 is TGTGCCAGCAGCCCAGGGCGGGGGGGAGCGCAGTATTTT. The complete variable domain, with remaining parts taken from reference TRBV7-9 and TRBJ2-3, reads DTGVSQNPRHKITKRGQNVTFRCDPISEHNRLYWYRQTLGQGPEFLTYFQNEAQLEKSRLLSDRFSAERPKGSFSTLEIQRTEQGDSAMYLCASSPGRGGAQYFGPGTRLTVL.

The chain joins TRBV11-3 to TRBJ1-1; D is unclear. The ends were cut back, 5 bases at V and 4 bases at J, with 11 bases in the middle. Germline V gene lookup returns CDR1 SGHNT and CDR2 YENEEA. This CDR3 comprises 13 residues. The CDR3 DNA follows: TGTGCCAGCAGCCTCAAAGCGGGCACTGAAGCTTTCTTT. This sequence encodes CASSLKAGTEAFF. The full variable domain, with the rest looked up from reference TRBV11-3 and TRBJ1-1, is EAGVVQSPRYKIIEKKQPVAFWCNPISGHNTLYWYLQNLGQGPELLIRYENEEAVDDSQLPKDRFSAERLKGVDSTLKIQPAELGDSAVYLCASSLKAGTEAFFGQGTRLTVV.

The V gene is TRBV19, the J gene TRBJ2-7; D ambiguous. The CDR3 consists of 13 residues. Germline V gene sequence: CDR1 LNHDA, CDR2 SQIVND (reference sequence). Trimming stripped 4 bases from V and 7 bases from J, with 14 bases between. This CDR3 reads CASSKRVGKEQYF. CDR3 bases: TGTGCCAGTAGTAAACGGGTTGGAAAAGAGCAGTACTTC.

J is TRBJ1-1 and V is TRBV10-3; 11 nucleotides align to TRBD1. The trim removed 10 bases at V and 4 bases at J, leaving 8 bases unmatched. This CDR3 is 14 amino acids long. Per germline, CDR1 ENHRY and CDR2 SYGVKD. CDR3 protein: CATNPGQGVTEAFF. The DNA of the CDR3 is TGTGCCACCAATCCGGGACAGGGGGTCACTGAAGCTTTCTTT.

This chain links TRBV30 with TRBJ1-1, with 8 bases aligning to TRBD1. V dropped 4 bases and J dropped 7; count of bases not matched to a gene: 11. CDR3 length: 14 amino acids. Germline loops: CDR1 GTSNPN, CDR2 SVGIG (reference sequence). In DNA form, the CDR3 reads TGTGCCTGGATACGGATGACAGGGGCCAGTGAAGCTTTCTTT. Protein: CAWIRMTGASEAFF. Filled out from reference TRBV30 and TRBJ1-1, the complete variable domain reads SQTIHQWPATLVQPVGSPLSLECTVEGTSNPNLYWYRQAAGRGLQLLFYSVGIGQISSEVPQNLSASRPQDRQFILSSKKLLLSDSGFYLCAWIRMTGASEAFFGQGTRLTVV.

A few counts support this clone. The V call is TRBV27, the J call TRBJ1-5; tentatively, D is TRBD1 (6 bases). Germline V lookup: CDR1 MNHEY, CDR2 SMNVEV (reference sequence). Trimming stripped 3 bases from V and 3 bases from J, with 18 bases between. CDR3 size: 17 residues. DNA of the CDR3: TGTGCCAGCAGTTTTTCCGTTTCCTCGGGACACAATCAGCCCCAGCATTTT. Protein product: CASSFSVSSGHNQPQHF.

The sample holds a few counts of this clone. The gene calls are TRBV6-1 and TRBJ1-5, with 7 bases fitting TRBD1. The junction had 3 bases not matched to a gene; V was cut back by 0 bases and J by 1 base. The CDR3 consists of 16 residues. The V gene's germline CDR1 is MNHNS and CDR2 SASEGT. DNA of the CDR3: TGTGCCAGCAGTGAAGCAAGAGGGGGCAGCAATCAGCCCCAGCATTTT. Amino acid sequence: CASSEARGGSNQPQHF.

This chain joins TRBV5-4 and TRBJ2-1; possible D gene TRBD1, 5 bases. The V end was cut by 3 bases, the J end by 3 bases, with 16 bases between. CDR1 and CDR2 from the germline V gene are SGHNT and YYREEE (reference sequence). The CDR3 extends over 16 amino acids. Here the CDR3 reads CASSSARGSVYNEQFF. The CDR3, as DNA: TGTGCCAGCAGCTCGGCTAGGGGTAGTGTCTACAATGAGCAGTTCTTC.

The chain carries TRBV9 and TRBJ2-1; unclear D gene. Germline V CDR1 and CDR2: SGDLS, YYNGEE. Trimming took 0 bases from V and 4 from J, leaving 8 bases between them. The CDR3 sequence is 14 residues long. CDR3 sequence reads: CASSVGVTYNEQFF. Here the CDR3 DNA reads TGTGCCAGCAGCGTAGGAGTTACTTACAATGAGCAGTTCTTC.

V and J are TRBV6-1 and TRBJ1-1; perhaps TRBD1 as D (5 bases). Between the trimmed V and J ends, which lost 2 bases and 1 base, there was a span of 11 bases. The CDR3 length is 15 residues. Germline CDR1 is MNHNS and CDR2 is SASEGT. Written as DNA, the CDR3 is TGTGCCAGCAGTGAATTGACAGACCAGAACACTGAAGCTTTCTTT. This translates into CASSELTDQNTEAFF.